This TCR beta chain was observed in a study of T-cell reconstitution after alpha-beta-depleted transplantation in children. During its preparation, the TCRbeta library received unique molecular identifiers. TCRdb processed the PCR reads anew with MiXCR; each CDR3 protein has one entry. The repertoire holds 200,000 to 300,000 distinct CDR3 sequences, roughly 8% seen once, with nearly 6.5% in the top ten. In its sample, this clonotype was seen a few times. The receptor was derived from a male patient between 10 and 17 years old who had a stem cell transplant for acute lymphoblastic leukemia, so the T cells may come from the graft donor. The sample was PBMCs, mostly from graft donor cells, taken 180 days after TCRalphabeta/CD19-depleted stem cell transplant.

CDR3 DNA: TGTGCCAGCAGCTCCGGACAGTCGAACACTGAAGCTTTCTTT. Translated, it gives CASSSGQSNTEAFF. The chain carries TRBV7-9 and TRBJ1-1, with a possible D match to TRBD1 (6 bases). The germline V gene encodes CDR1 SEHNR and CDR2 FQNEAQ (reference sequence). The V end was cut by 4 bases, the J end by 1 base, with 10 bases between. The CDR3 sequence is 14 residues long.